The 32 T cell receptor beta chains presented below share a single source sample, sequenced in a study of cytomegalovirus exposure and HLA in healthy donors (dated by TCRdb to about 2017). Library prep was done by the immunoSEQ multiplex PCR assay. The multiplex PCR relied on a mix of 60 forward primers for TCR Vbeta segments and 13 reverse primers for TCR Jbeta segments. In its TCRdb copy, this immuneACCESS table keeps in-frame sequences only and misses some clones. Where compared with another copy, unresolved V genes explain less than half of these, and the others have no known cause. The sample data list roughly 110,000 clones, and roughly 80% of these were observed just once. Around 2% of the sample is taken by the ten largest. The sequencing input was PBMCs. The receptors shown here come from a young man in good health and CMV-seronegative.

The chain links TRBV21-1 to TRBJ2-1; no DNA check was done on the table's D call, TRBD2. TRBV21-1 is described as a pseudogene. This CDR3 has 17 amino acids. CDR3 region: CASSMGKLAGGYNEQFF. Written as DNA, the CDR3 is TGTGCCAGCAGCATGGGGAAACTAGCGGGAGGCTACAATGAGCAGTTCTTC.

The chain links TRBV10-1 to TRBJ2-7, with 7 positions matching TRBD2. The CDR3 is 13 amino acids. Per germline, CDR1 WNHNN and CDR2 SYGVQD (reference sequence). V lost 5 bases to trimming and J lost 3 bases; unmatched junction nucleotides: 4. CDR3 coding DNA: TGCGCCAGCAGTTCTAGCGGCAACTACGAGCAGTACTTC. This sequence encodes CASSSSGNYEQYF.

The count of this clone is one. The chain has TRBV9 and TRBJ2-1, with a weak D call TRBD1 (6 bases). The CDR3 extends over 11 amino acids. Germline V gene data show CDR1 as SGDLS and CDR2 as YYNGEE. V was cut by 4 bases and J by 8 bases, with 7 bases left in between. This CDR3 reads CASSQGHEQFF. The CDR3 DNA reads TGTGCCAGCAGCCAGGGGCATGAGCAGTTCTTC.

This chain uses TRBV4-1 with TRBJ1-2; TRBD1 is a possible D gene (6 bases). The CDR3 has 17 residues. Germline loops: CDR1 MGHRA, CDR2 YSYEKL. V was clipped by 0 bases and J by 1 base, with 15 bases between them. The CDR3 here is CASSQEQGLVFNYGYTF. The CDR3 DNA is TGCGCCAGCAGCCAAGAACAGGGCCTAGTGTTTAACTATGGCTACACCTTC.

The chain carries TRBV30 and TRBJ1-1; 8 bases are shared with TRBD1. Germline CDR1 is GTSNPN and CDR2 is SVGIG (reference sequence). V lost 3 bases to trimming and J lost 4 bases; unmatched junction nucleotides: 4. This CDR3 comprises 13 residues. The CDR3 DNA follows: TGTGCCTGGAGCGGACAGGGTATCACTGAAGCTTTCTTT. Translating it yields CAWSGQGITEAFF.

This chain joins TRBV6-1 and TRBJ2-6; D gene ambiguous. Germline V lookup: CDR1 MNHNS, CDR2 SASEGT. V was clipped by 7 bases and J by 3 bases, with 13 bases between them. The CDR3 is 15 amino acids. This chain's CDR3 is CASNALGSGANVLTF. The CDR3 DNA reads TGTGCCAGCAATGCCCTGGGCAGTGGGGCCAACGTCCTGACTTTC.

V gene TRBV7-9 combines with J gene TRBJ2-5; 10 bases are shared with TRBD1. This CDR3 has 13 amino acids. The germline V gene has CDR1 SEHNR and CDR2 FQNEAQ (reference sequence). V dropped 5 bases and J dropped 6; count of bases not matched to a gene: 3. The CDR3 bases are TGTGCCAGCAGCCTCGACAGGGGGCAGACCCAGTACTTC. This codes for CASSLDRGQTQYF. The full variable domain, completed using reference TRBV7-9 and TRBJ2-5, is DTGVSQNPRHKITKRGQNVTFRCDPISEHNRLYWYRQTLGQGPEFLTYFQNEAQLEKSRLLSDRFSAERPKGSFSTLEIQRTEQGDSAMYLCASSLDRGQTQYFGPGTRLLVL.

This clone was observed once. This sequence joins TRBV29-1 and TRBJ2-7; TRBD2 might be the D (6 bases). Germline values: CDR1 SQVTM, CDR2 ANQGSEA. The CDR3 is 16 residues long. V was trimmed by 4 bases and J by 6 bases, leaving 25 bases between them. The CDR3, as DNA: TGCAGCGTTGTCCGAAGGTCGTCGGGCTGGGACTGCGAGCAGTACTTC. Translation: CSVVRRSSGWDCEQYF.

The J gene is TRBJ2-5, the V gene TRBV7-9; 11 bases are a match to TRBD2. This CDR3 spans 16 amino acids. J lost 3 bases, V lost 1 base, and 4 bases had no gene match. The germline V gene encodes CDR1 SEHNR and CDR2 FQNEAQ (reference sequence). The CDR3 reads CASSLEGLAEKETQYF. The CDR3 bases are TGTGCCAGCAGCTTAGAGGGACTAGCGGAGAAAGAGACCCAGTACTTC.

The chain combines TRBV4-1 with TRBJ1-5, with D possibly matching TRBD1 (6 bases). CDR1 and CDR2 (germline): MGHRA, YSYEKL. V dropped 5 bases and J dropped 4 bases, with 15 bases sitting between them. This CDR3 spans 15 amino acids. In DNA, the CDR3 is TGCGCCAGCAGCTACACGGGGGGGCTTAATCAGCCCCAGCATTTT. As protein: CASSYTGGLNQPQHF.

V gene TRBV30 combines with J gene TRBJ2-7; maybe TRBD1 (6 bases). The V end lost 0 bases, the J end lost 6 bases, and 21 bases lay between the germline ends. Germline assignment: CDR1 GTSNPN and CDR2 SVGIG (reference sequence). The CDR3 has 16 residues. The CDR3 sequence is CAWSVPGTSIVVEQYF. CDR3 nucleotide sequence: TGTGCCTGGAGTGTACCCGGGACATCCATTGTAGTCGAGCAGTACTTC.

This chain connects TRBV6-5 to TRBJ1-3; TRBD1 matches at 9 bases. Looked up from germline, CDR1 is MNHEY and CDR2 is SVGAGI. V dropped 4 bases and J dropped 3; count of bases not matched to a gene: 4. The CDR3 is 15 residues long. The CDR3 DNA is TGTGCCAGCAGTTCCGACAGGGGGTATGGAAACACCATATATTTT. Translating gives CASSSDRGYGNTIYF.

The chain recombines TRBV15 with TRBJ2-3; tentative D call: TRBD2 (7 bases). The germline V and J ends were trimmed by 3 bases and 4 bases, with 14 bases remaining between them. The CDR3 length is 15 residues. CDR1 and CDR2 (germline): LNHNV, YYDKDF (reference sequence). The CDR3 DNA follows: TGTGCCACCAGCAGGGGGGGGCTCGGGGCAGATACGCAGTATTTT. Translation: CATSRGGLGADTQYF.

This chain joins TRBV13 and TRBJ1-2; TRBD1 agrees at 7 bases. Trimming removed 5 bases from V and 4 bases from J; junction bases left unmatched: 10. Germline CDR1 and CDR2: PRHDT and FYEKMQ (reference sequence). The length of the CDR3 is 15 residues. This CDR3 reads CASSTETGTPYGYTF. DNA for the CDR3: TGTGCCAGCAGCACCGAGACAGGGACTCCCTATGGCTACACCTTC.

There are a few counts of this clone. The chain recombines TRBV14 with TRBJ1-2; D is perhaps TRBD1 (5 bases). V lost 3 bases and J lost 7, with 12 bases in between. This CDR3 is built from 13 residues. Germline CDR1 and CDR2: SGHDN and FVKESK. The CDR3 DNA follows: TGTGCCAGCAGCCATTCCAGGGCAGTTGGCTACACCTTC. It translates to CASSHSRAVGYTF. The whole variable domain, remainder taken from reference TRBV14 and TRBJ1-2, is EAGVTQFPSHSVIEKGQTVTLRCDPISGHDNLYWYRRVMGKEIKFLLHFVKESKQDESGMPNNRFLAERTGGTYSTLKVQPAELEDSGVYFCASSHSRAVGYTFGSGTRLTVV.

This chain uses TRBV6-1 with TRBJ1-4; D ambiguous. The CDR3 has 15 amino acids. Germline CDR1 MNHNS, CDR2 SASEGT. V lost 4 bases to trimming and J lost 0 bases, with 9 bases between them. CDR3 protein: CASSVGVATNEKLFF. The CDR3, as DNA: TGTGCCAGCAGTGTGGGAGTTGCAACTAATGAAAAACTGTTTTTT.

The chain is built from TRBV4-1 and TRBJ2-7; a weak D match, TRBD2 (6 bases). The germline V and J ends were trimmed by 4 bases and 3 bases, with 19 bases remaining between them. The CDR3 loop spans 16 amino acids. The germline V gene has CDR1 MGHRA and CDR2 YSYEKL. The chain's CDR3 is CASSLSPSGPYYEQYF. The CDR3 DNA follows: TGCGCCAGCAGCCTGTCCCCCAGCGGGCCCTACTACGAGCAGTACTTC.

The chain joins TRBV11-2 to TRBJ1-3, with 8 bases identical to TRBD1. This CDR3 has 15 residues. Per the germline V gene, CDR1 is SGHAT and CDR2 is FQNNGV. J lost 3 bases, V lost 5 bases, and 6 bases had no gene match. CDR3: CASSPQGTGGNTIYF. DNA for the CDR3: TGTGCCAGCAGCCCACAGGGGACAGGTGGAAACACCATATATTTT.

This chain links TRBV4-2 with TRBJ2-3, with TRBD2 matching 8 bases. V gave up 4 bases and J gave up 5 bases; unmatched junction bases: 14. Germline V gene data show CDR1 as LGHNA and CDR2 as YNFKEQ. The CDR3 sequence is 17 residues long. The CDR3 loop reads CASSPEVAGGGGDTQYF. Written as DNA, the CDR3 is TGTGCCAGCAGCCCTGAGGTGGCGGGGGGAGGCGGAGATACGCAGTATTTT.

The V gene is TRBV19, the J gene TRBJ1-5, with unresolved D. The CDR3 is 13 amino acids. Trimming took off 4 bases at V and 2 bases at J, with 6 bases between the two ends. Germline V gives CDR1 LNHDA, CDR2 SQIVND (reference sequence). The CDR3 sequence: CASSSQGNQPQHF. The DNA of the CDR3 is TGTGCCAGTAGTAGTCAGGGCAATCAGCCCCAGCATTTT.

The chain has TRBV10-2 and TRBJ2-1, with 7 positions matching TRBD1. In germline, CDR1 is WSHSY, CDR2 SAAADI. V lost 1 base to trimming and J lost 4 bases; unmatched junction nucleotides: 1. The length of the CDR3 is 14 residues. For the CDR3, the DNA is TGCGCCAGCAGTGAGTGGGGACAGTACAATGAGCAGTTCTTC. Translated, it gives CASSEWGQYNEQFF.

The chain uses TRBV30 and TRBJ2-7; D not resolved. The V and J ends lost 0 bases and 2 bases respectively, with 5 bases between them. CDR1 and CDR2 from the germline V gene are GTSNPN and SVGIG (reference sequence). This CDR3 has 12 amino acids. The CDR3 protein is CAWSVLAYEQYF. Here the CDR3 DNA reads TGTGCCTGGAGTGTGCTAGCCTACGAGCAGTACTTC.

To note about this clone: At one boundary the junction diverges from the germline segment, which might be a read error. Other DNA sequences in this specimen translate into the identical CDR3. The CDR3 sequence is CASSSRPGTYNEQFF. CDR3 sequence (DNA): TGCGCCAGCTCTTCCCGTCCGGGTACCTATAATGAGCAGTTCTTC. The chain uses TRBV5-1 and TRBJ2-1; D is uncertain. The CDR3 consists of 15 residues. CDR1 and CDR2 (germline): SGHRS, YFSETQ. The whole variable domain, filled in from reference TRBV5-1 and TRBJ2-1, reads KAGVTQTPRYLIKTRGQQVTLSCSPISGHRSVSWYQQTPGQGLQFLFEYFSETQRNKGNFPGRFSGRQFSNSRSEMNVSTLELGDSALYLCASSSRPGTYNEQFFGPGTRLTVL.

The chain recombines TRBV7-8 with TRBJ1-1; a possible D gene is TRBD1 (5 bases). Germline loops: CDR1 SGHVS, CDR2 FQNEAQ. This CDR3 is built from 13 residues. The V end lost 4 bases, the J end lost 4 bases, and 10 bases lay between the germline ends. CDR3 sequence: CASSSGLTTEAFF. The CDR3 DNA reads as TGTGCCAGCAGCTCAGGGTTGACCACTGAAGCTTTCTTT.

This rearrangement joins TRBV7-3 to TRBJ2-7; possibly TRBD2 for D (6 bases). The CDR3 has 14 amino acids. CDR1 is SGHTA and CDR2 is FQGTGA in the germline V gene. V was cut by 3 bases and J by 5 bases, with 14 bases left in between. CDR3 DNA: TGTGCCAGCAGCTTCACAGGAGGGATGGACGAGCAGTACTTC. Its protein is CASSFTGGMDEQYF.

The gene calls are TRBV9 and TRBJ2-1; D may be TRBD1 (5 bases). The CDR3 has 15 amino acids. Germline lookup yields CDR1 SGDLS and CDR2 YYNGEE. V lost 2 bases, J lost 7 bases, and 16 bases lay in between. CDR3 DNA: TGTGCCAGCAGCGTGGGCAGGGTCGGGTCGAATGAGCAGTTCTTC. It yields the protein CASSVGRVGSNEQFF.

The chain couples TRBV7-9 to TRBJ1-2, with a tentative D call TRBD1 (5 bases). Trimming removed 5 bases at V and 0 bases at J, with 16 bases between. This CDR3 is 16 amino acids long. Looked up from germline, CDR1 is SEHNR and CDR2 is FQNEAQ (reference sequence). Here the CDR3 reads CASSRPRGETNYGYTF. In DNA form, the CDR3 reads TGTGCCAGCAGCCGTCCTCGGGGGGAGACTAACTATGGCTACACCTTC.

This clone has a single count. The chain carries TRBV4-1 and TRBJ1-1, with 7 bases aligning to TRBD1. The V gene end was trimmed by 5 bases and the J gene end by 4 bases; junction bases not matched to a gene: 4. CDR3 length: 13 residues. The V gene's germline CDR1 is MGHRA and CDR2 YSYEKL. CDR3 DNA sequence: TGCGCCAGCAGCAAACAGGGGAGCACTGAAGCTTTCTTT. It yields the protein CASSKQGSTEAFF.

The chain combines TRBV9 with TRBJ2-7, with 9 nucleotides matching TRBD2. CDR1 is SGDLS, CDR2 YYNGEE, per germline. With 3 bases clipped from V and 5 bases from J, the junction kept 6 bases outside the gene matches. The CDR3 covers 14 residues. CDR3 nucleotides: TGTGCCAGCAGCGGGCGGGGGGGGCGGCACGAGCAGTACTTC. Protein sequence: CASSGRGGRHEQYF.

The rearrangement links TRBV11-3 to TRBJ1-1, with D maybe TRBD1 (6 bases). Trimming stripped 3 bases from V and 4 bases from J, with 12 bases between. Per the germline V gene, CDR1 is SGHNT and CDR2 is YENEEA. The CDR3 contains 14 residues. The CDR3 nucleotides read TGTGCCAGCAGCTTGGGGGGGGCGGGCACTGAAGCTTTCTTT. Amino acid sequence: CASSLGGAGTEAFF.

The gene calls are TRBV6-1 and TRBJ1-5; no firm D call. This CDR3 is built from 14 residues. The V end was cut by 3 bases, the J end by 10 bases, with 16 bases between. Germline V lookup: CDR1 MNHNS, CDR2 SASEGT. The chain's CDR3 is CASSEEPYLLPQHF. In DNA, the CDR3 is TGTGCCAGCAGTGAGGAGCCTTACCTCCTCCCCCAGCATTTT.

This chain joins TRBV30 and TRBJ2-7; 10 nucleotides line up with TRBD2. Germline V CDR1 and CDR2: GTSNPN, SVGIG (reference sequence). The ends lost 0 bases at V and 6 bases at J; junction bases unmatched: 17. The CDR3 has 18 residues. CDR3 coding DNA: TGTGCCTGGAGTGTACGCACGGTCTTGGGGCTAGCGGGAGCCGAGCAGTACTTC. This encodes CAWSVRTVLGLAGAEQYF.